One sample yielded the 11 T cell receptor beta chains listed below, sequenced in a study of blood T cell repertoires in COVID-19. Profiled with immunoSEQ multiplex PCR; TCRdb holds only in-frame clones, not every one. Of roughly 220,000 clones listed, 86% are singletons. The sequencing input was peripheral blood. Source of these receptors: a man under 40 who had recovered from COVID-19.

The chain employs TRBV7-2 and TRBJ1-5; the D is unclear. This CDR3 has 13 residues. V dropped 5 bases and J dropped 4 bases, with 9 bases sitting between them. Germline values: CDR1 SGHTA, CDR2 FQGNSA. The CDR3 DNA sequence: TGTGCCAGCAGCCAAGGGAGGAATCAGCCCCAGCATTTT. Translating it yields CASSQGRNQPQHF.

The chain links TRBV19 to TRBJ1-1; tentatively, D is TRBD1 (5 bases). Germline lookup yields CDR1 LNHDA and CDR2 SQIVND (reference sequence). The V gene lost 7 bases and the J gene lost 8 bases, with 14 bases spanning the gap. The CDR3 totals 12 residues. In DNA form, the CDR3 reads TGTGCCAGTACCTACGGGGGGTCAGAAGCTTTCTTT. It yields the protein CASTYGGSEAFF.

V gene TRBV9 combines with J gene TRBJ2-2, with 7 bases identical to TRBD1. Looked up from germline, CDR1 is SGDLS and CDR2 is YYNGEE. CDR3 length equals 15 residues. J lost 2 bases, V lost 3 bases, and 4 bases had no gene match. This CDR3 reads CASSGGTANTGELFF. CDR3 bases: TGTGCCAGCAGCGGGGGGACAGCAAACACCGGGGAGCTGTTTTTT.

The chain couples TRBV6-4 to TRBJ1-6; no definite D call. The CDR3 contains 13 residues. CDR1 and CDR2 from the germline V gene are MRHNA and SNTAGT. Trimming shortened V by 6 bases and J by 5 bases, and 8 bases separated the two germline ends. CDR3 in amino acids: CASSSTNNSPLHF. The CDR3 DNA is TGTGCCAGCAGCTCAACTAATAATTCACCCCTCCACTTT.

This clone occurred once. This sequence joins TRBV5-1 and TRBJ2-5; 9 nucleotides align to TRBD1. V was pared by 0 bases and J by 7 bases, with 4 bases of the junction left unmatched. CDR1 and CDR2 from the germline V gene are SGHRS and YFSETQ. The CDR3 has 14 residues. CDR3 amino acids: CASSLGQGVGTQYF. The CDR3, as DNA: TGCGCCAGCAGCTTGGGACAGGGGGTAGGGACCCAGTACTTC. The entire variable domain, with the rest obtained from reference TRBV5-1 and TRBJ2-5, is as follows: KAGVTQTPRYLIKTRGQQVTLSCSPISGHRSVSWYQQTPGQGLQFLFEYFSETQRNKGNFPGRFSGRQFSNSRSEMNVSTLELGDSALYLCASSLGQGVGTQYFGPGTRLLVL.

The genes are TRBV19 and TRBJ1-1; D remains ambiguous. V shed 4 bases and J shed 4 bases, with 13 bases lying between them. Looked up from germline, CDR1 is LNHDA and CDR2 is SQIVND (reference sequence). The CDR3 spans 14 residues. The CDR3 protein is CASSTLSGITEAFF. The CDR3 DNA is TGTGCCAGTAGTACCTTAAGCGGGATCACTGAAGCTTTCTTT.

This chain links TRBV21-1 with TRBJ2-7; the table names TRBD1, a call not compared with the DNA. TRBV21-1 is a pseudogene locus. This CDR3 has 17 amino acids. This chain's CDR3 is CALPGGRGLRSDYEQYF. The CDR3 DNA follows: TGTGCCTTACCGGGGGGCAGGGGGCTAAGATCCGACTACGAGCAGTACTTC.

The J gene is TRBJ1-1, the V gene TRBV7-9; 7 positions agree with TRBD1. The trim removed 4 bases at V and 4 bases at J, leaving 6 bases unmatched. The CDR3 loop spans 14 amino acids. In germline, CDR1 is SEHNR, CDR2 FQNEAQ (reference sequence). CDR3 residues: CASSYWDSLTEAFF. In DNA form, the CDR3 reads TGTGCCAGCAGCTACTGGGACAGTCTCACTGAAGCTTTCTTT.

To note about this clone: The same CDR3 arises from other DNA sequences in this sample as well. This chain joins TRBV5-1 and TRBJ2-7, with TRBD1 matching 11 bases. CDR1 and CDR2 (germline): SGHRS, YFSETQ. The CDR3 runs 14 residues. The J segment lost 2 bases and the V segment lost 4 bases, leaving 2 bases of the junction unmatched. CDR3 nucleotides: TGCGCCAGCAGCCCGGGACAGGGGGCCTACGAGCAGTACTTC. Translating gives CASSPGQGAYEQYF.

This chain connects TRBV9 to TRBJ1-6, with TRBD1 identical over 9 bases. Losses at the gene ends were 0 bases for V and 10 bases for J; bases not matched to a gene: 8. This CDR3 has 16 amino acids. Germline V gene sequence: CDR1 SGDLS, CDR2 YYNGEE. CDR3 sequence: CASSVAEGQGSSPLHF. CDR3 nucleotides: TGTGCCAGCAGCGTAGCTGAAGGACAGGGGAGCTCACCCCTCCACTTT.

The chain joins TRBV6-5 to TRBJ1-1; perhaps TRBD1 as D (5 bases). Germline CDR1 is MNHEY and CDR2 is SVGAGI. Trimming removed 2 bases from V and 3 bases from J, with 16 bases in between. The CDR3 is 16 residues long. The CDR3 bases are TGTGCCAGCAGTTACCGAGGATGGGGGGAGCACACTGAAGCTTTCTTT. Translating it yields CASSYRGWGEHTEAFF.